This TCR beta chain is drawn from a study of T-cell reconstitution after alpha-beta-depleted transplantation in children. From germline, CDR1 is MGHRA and CDR2 YSYEKL. Trimming stripped 1 base from V and 2 bases from J, with 7 bases between. The CDR3 extends over 14 amino acids. Preparation of the TCRbeta library used unique molecular identifiers. MiXCR, run by TCRdb on the PCR reads, gives a single entry per CDR3 protein. The table includes approximately 630,000 distinct CDR3 sequences, about an eighth detected once. This clonotype was found a few times. Its antigen is unknown. The study's findings and limits: From surviving recipient T cells and thymic progenitors came the high day-60 TCRbeta diversity observed in some patients. Reported findings indicate that, about two months after transplant, alpha-beta T cells came from several hundred expanded clones, which were derived from non-depleted graft cells. T-cell counts and diversity at one year post-transplant came mainly from newly produced T cells.

This rearrangement joins TRBV4-1 to TRBJ2-3, with a possible D match to TRBD1 (6 bases). The starting material was PBMCs, obtained before TCRalphabeta/CD19-depleted stem cell transplant. The clonotype was recovered from a girl aged 2 to 9 with congenital amegakaryocytic thrombocytopenia, due to receive a stem cell transplant. Here the CDR3 reads CASSQGDTTDTQYF. The CDR3 nucleotides are TGCGCCAGCAGCCAAGGGGACACCACAGATACGCAGTATTTT.